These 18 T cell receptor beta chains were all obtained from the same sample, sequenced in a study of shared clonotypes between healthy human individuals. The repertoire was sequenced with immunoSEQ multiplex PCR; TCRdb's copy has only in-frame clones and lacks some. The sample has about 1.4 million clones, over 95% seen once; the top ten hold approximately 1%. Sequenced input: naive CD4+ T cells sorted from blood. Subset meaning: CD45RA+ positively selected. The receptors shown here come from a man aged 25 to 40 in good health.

CDR3 region: CSVQGREDTGELFF. Written as DNA, the CDR3 is TGCAGCGTACAGGGAAGAGAGGACACCGGGGAGCTGTTTTTT. The chain combines TRBV29-1 with TRBJ2-2; possible D gene TRBD1, 6 bases. This CDR3 has 14 amino acids. The V end was cut by 6 bases, the J end by 3 bases, with 14 bases between. Germline-derived CDR1 and CDR2 are SQVTM and ANQGSEA.

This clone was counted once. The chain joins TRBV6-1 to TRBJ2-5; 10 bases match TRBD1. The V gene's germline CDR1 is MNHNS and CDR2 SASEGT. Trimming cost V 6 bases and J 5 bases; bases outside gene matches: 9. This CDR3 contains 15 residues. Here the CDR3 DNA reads TGTGCCAGCAGCCCGAGACAGGGGGCAGGGGAGACCCAGTACTTC. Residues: CASSPRQGAGETQYF.

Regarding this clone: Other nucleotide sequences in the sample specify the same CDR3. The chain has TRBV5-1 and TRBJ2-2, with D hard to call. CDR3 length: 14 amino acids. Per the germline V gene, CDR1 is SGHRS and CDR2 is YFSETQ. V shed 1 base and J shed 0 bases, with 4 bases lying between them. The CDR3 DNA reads TGCGCCAGCAGCTTGACGACGAACACCGGGGAGCTGTTTTTT. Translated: CASSLTTNTGELFF.

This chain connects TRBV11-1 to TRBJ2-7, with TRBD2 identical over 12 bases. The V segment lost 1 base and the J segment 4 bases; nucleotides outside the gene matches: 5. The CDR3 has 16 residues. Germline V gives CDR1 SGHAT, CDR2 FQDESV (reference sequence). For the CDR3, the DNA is TGTGCCAGCAGCTTAGGACTAGCGGGAGTCGGGTACGAGCAGTACTTC. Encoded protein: CASSLGLAGVGYEQYF.

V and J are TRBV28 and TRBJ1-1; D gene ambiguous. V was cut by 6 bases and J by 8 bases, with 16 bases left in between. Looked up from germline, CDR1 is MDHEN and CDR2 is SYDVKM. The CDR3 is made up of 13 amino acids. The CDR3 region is CASSPPSRGEAFF. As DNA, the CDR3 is TGTGCCAGCAGCCCTCCCTCCCGCGGAGAAGCTTTCTTT.

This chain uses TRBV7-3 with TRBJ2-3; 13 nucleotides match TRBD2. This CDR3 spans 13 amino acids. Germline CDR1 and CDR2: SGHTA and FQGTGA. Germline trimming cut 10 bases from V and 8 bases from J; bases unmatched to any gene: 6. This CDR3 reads CATGTSGEGTQYF. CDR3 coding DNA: TGTGCCACTGGGACTAGCGGGGAAGGTACGCAGTATTTT. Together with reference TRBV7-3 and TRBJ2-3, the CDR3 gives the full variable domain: GAGVSQTPSNKVTEKGKYVELRCDPISGHTALYWYRQSLGQGPEFLIYFQGTGAADDSGLPNDRFFAVRPEGSVSTLKIQRTERGDSAVYLCATGTSGEGTQYFGPGTRLTVL.

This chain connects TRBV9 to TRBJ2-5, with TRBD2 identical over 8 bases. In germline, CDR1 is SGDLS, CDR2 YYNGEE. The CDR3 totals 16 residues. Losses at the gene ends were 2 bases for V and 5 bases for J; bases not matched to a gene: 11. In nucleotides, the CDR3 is TGTGCCAGCAGCGTCGGTAGCGGGATGGGGAGGGAGACCCAGTACTTC. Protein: CASSVGSGMGRETQYF.

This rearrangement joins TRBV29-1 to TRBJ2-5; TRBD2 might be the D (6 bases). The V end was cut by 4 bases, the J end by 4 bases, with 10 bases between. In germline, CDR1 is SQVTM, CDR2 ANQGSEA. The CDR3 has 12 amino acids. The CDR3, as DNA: TGCAGCGTTGGCGGGGTGGTAGAGACCCAGTACTTC. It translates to CSVGGVVETQYF. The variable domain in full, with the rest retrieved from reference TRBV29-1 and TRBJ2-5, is SAVISQKPSRDICQRGTSLTIQCQVDSQVTMMFWYRQQPGQSLTLIATANQGSEATYESGFVIDKFPISRPNLTFSTLTVSNMSPEDSSIYLCSVGGVVETQYFGPGTRLLVL.

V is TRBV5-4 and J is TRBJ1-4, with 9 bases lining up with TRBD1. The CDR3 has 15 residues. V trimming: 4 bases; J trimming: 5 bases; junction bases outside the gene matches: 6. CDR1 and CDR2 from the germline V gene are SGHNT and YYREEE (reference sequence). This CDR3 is CASSQKDRGNEKLFF. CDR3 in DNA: TGTGCCAGCAGCCAAAAGGACAGGGGCAATGAAAAACTGTTTTTT.

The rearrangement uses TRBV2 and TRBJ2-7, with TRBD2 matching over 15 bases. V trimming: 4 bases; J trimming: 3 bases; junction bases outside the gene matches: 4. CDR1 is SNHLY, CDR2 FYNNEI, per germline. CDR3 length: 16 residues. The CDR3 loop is CASSGGLAGGIYEQYF. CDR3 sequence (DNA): TGTGCCAGCAGTGGGGGACTAGCGGGAGGCATCTACGAGCAGTACTTC.

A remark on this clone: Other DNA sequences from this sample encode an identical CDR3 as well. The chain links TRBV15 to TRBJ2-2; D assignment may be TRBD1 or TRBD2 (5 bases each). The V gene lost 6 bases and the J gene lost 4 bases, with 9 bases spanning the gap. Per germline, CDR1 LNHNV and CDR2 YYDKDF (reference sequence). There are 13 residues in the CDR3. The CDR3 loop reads CATSPRGTGELFF. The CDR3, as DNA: TGTGCCACCAGTCCGAGGGGCACCGGGGAGCTGTTTTTT. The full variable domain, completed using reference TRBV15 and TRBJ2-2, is DAMVIQNPRYQVTQFGKPVTLSCSQTLNHNVMYWYQQKSSQAPKLLFHYYDKDFNNEADTPDNFQSRRPNTSFCFLDIRSPGLGDTAMYLCATSPRGTGELFFGEGSRLTVL.

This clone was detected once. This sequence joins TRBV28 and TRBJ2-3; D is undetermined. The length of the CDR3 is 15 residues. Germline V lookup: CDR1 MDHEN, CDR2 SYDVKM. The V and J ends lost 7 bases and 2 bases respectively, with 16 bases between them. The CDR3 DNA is TGTGCCAGCACCATTCGGGCGGAATCCACAGATACGCAGTATTTT. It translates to CASTIRAESTDTQYF.

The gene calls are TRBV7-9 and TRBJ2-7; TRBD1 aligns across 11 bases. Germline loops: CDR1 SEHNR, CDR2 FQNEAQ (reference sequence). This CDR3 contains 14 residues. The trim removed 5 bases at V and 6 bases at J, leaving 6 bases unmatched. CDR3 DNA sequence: TGTGCCAGCAGCCGAGGGACAGGGGGAAGCGAGCAGTACTTC. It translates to CASSRGTGGSEQYF.

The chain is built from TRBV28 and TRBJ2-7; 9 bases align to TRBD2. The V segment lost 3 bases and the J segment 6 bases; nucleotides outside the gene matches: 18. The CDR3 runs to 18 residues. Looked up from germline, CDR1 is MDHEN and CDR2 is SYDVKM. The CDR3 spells CASSLEGGRGGRAREQYF. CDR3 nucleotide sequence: TGTGCCAGCAGTTTGGAAGGGGGGCGTGGCGGGAGGGCCCGCGAGCAGTACTTC.

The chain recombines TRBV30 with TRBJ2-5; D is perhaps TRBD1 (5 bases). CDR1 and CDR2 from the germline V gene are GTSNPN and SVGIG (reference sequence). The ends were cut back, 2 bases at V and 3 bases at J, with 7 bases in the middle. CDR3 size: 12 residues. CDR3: CAWSQGEETQYF. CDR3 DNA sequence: TGTGCCTGGAGTCAGGGTGAAGAGACCCAGTACTTC.

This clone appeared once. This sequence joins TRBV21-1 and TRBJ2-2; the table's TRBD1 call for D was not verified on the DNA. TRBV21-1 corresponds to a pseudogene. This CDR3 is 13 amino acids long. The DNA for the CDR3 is TGTGCCTCTATAGGCCAGGTCACCGGGGAGCTGTTTTTT. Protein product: CASIGQVTGELFF.

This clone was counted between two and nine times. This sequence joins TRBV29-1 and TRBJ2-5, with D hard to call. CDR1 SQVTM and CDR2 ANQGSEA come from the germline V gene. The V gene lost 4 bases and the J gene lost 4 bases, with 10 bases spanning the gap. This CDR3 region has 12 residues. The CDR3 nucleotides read TGCAGCGTTGTGAAAGGGATAGAGACCCAGTACTTC. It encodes CSVVKGIETQYF.

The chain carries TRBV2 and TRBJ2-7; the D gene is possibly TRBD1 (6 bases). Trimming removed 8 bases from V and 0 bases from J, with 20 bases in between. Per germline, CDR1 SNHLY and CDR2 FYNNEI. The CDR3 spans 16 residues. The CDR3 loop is CASRPRDTRFSYEQYF. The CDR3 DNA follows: TGTGCCAGCCGACCCCGGGACACAAGATTCTCCTACGAGCAGTACTTC.